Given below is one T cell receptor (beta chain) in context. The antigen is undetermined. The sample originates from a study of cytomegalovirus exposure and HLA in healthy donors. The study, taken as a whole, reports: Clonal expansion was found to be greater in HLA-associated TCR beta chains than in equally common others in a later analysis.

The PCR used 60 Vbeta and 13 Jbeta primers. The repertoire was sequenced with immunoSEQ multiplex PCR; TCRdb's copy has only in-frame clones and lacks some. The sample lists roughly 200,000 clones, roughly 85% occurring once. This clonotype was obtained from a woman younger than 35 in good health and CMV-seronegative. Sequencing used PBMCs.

CDR3 loop: CASSPGQANQPQHF. The CDR3 DNA sequence: TGTGCCAGCAGTCCCGGACAGGCCAATCAGCCCCAGCATTTT. V usage is TRBV6-5 and J usage is TRBJ1-5, with 7 bases fitting TRBD1. V gave up 5 bases and J gave up 3 bases; unmatched junction bases: 4. The length of the CDR3 is 14 residues. Germline V gene data show CDR1 as MNHEY and CDR2 as SVGAGI.